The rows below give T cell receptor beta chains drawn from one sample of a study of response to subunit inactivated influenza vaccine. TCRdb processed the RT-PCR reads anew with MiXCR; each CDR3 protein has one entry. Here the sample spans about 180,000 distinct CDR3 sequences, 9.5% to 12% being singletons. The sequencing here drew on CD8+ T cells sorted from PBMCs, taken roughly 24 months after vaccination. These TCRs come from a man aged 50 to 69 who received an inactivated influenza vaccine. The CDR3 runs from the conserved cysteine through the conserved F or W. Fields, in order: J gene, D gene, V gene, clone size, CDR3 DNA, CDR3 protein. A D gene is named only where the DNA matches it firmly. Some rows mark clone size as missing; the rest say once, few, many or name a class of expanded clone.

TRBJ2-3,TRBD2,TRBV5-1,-,TGCGCCAGCAGCTTGGGGGTAGCGGGAGCTGCAGATACGCAGTATTTT,CASSLGVAGAADTQYF
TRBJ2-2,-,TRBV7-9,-,TGTGCCAGCGTTCTATCTGGACAGAACACCGGGGAGCTGTTTTTT,CASVLSGQNTGELFF
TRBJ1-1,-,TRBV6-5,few,TGTGCCAGCAGTTACAGACCGGACATCTACACTGAAGCTTTCTTT,CASSYRPDIYTEAFF
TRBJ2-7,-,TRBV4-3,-,TGCGCCAGCAGCTTCTCAGCCAGGTTTTCTTACGAGCAGTACTTC,CASSFSARFSYEQYF
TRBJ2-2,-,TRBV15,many,TGTGCCACCAGCAGTTTGGGGTACACCGGGGAGCTGTTTTTT,CATSSLGYTGELFF
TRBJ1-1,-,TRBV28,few,TGTGCCAGCAGACATACCGGGACTTTATGGACTGAAGCTTTCTTT,CASRHTGTLWTEAFF
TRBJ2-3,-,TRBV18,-,TGTGCCAGCTGGACGGGCGGGGCCTCTAGCACAGATACGCAGTATTTT,CASWTGGASSTDTQYF
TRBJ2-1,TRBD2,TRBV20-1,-,TGCAGTGCTACAACCCGACTAGCGGACTACAATGAGCAGTTCTTC,CSATTRLADYNEQFF
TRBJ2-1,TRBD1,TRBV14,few,TGTGCCAGCAGCCGGGACAGCAATGAGCAGTTCTTC,CASSRDSNEQFF
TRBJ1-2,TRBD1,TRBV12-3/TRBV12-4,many,TGTGCCAGCAGGAGGACAGGGTCCCCCTATGGCTACACCTTC,CASRRTGSPYGYTF
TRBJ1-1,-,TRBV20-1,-,TGCAGTGCTAGAGATCTGACAGAATCTACGAGAGGCACTGAAGCTTTCTTT,CSARDLTESTRGTEAFF
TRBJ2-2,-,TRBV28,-,TGTGCCAGCAGTTTCCGGACCGCGAACACCGGGGAGCTGTTTTTT,CASSFRTANTGELFF
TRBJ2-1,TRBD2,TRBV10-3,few,TGTGCCATCCTAGCGGGACACGACGAGCAGTTCTTC,CAILAGHDEQFF
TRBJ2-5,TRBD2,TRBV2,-,TGTGCCAGCAGTGAATATGGGCTAGCGGACCTGAACTTC,CASSEYGLADLNF
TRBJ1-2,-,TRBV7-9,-,TGTGCCAGCAGCTTACCGCAGGGCACCGGTGGCTACACCTTC,CASSLPQGTGGYTF
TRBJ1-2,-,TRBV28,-,TGTGCCAGCAGTTTAGGGCCTCCTAACTATGGCTACACCTTC,CASSLGPPNYGYTF